Presented here are 15 T cell receptor beta chains from one specimen sequenced in a study of read filtering for tumor transcriptome and immune sequencing. This library used approximately 390 ng RNA and molecular barcoded adaptors spanning alpha/delta and beta/gamma chains. In TCRdb, the reads were re-called with MiXCR into one record per CDR3 protein. Of roughly 61,000 distinct CDR3 sequences in the sample, around 12% were seen once. The sample was a population of CD138-negative cells sorted from bone marrow. These receptors were taken from a donor at least 40 years old with multiple myeloma.

A few counts support this clonotype. A junction end diverges from the germline sequence, so it may reflect a read error. The chain carries TRBV29-1 and TRBJ2-5, with a possible D match to TRBD2 (6 bases). The germline V gene encodes CDR1 SQVTM and CDR2 ANQGSEA. There are 13 residues in the CDR3. The CDR3 DNA reads as TGCAGCGTTGAGTCGGCGGGGCAAGAGGCCCAGTACTTC. Translation gives CSVESAGQEAQYF.

The chain carries TRBV5-1 and TRBJ1-2; TRBD1 aligns across 8 bases. Germline V gives CDR1 SGHRS, CDR2 YFSETQ. The CDR3 is made up of 16 amino acids. Losses at the gene ends were 2 bases for V and 4 bases for J; bases not matched to a gene: 10. The chain's CDR3 is CASSFGNGQGGYGYTF. The CDR3 bases are TGCGCCAGCAGCTTTGGAAACGGACAGGGAGGCTATGGCTACACCTTC.

Comments on this clonotype: The junction differs from germline at one of its ends, possibly a read error. The gene calls are TRBV9 and TRBJ1-4; possibly TRBD1 for D (5 bases). Germline V gene data show CDR1 as SGDLS and CDR2 as YYNGEE. CDR3 length: 14 amino acids. The chain's CDR3 is CASSDPREEEKLWF. CDR3 bases: TGTGCCAGCAGCGACCCCAGGGAGGAGGAAAAACTGTGGTTT.

The table lists this clonotype with many counts. This chain connects TRBV18 to TRBJ2-5; TRBD1 agrees at 7 bases. CDR1 and CDR2 (germline): KGHSH, LQKENI. This CDR3 contains 13 residues. V trimming: 6 bases; J trimming: 3 bases; junction bases outside the gene matches: 4. The CDR3 DNA reads TGTGCCAGCTCGACAGGGCAGGAAGAGACCCAGTACTTC. This translates into CASSTGQEETQYF.

This clonotype was seen repeatedly, ten times or more. The chain carries TRBV18 and TRBJ2-1; weak D call: TRBD1 (6 bases). There are 14 residues in the CDR3. CDR1 is KGHSH and CDR2 is LQKENI in the germline V gene. V shed 3 bases and J shed 7 bases, with 13 bases lying between them. The CDR3 DNA follows: TGTGCCAGCTCACCCGCAGGGGTACAAAATGAGCAGTTCTTC. Translating it yields CASSPAGVQNEQFF.

In this sample, this clonotype turned up many times. The V call is TRBV11-2, the J call TRBJ2-3; D not certain. V lost 7 bases to trimming and J lost 1 base, with 3 bases between them. In germline, CDR1 is SGHAT, CDR2 FQNNGV. The CDR3 consists of 11 residues. The CDR3 loop is CASTRTDTQYF. The CDR3 region has the DNA TGTGCCAGCACACGCACAGATACGCAGTATTTT.

This chain joins TRBV29-1 and TRBJ2-5; possibly TRBD1 for D (5 bases). CDR3 size: 12 residues. Trimming took off 7 bases at V and 5 bases at J, with 14 bases between the two ends. Germline CDR1 is SQVTM and CDR2 is ANQGSEA. In DNA, the CDR3 is TGCAGCGAGGGGTCAAATTCCGAGACCCAGTACTTC. It translates to CSEGSNSETQYF.

This clonotype was found many times. J is TRBJ2-5 and V is TRBV20-1, with 10 bases identical to TRBD1. The germline gives CDR1 DFQATT, CDR2 SNEGSKA (reference sequence). CDR3 size: 16 residues. The V and J ends lost 0 bases and 5 bases, in that order; junction bases with no gene match: 9. The CDR3 DNA sequence: TGCAGTGCTAGAGACCCTCGACAGGGGGCGGGTGAGACCCAGTACTTC. This sequence encodes CSARDPRQGAGETQYF.

This clonotype was found many times. The rearrangement joins TRBV7-9 to TRBJ2-7; TRBD1 agrees at 9 bases. Germline-derived CDR1 and CDR2 are SEHNR and FQNEAQ (reference sequence). The CDR3 loop spans 14 amino acids. V was pared by 5 bases and J by 9 bases, with 11 bases of the junction left unmatched. The chain's CDR3 is CASSEGQGTRGQYF. The CDR3, as DNA: TGTGCCAGCAGCGAGGGACAGGGTACACGCGGGCAGTACTTC. Full variable domain (rest looked up from reference TRBV7-9 and TRBJ2-7): DTGVSQNPRHKITKRGQNVTFRCDPISEHNRLYWYRQTLGQGPEFLTYFQNEAQLEKSRLLSDRFSAERPKGSFSTLEIQRTEQGDSAMYLCASSEGQGTRGQYFGPGTRLTVT.

This clonotype was seen many times. V gene TRBV10-2 combines with J gene TRBJ2-1; 8 bases line up with TRBD1. CDR3 size: 17 residues. The J segment lost 0 bases and the V segment lost 3 bases, leaving 7 bases of the junction unmatched. The germline V gene has CDR1 WSHSY and CDR2 SAAADI. This CDR3 is CASSDSPGTGSYNEQFF. The CDR3 bases are TGCGCCAGCAGTGACTCCCCCGGGACAGGCTCCTACAATGAGCAGTTCTTC.

On this clonotype: This may be a read error: a much more frequent sequence differs by one nucleotide. The rearrangement uses TRBV7-9 and TRBJ2-3; tentatively, D is TRBD2 (6 bases). From germline, CDR1 is SEHNR and CDR2 FQNEAQ (reference sequence). CDR3 length: 13 amino acids. Trimming pared 6 bases from V and 4 bases from J, leaving 11 bases between. Here the CDR3 reads CASRTASADTQYF. Here the CDR3 DNA reads TGTGCCAGCAGAACAGCTAGCGCAGATACGCAGTATTTT.

This clonotype was counted at least ten times. V and J are TRBV6-2 or TRBV6-3 and TRBJ2-3; D may correspond to TRBD1 or TRBD2 (5 bases each). Germline CDR1 is MNHEY and CDR2 is SVGEGT. Trimming stripped 2 bases from V and 1 base from J, with 13 bases between. The CDR3 runs to 16 residues. The DNA for the CDR3 is TGTGCCAGCAGTTACGGGGCCGGGGTACGCACAGATACGCAGTATTTT. Translated: CASSYGAGVRTDTQYF.

This clonotype was seen at least ten times. The chain uses TRBV29-1 and TRBJ1-1; D is unclear. This CDR3 region has 12 residues. The germline V and J ends were trimmed by 4 bases and 5 bases, with 11 bases remaining between them. CDR1 SQVTM and CDR2 ANQGSEA come from the germline V gene. The CDR3 nucleotides read TGCAGCGTTGTGGACCAAGGGACTGAAGCTTTCTTT. Its protein product is CSVVDQGTEAFF.

This clonotype was found many times. The chain is built from TRBV3-1 and TRBJ2-3; 7 bases fit TRBD1. V lost 1 base and J lost 2; bases outside the gene matches: 15. Germline CDR1 and CDR2: LGHDT and YNNKEL (reference sequence). The CDR3 is 19 amino acids. The CDR3, as DNA: TGTGCCAGCAGCCAAGGAAGGACAGGCCCCAATCACCCCACAGATACGCAGTATTTT. This encodes CASSQGRTGPNHPTDTQYF.

Details on this clonotype: This may be a read error: a much more frequent sequence differs by one nucleotide. The rearrangement links TRBV10-3 to TRBJ1-2, with 8 bases matching TRBD1. Germline V gene lookup returns CDR1 ENHRY and CDR2 SYGVKD. This CDR3 has 15 residues. The trim removed 0 bases at V and 6 bases at J, leaving 6 bases unmatched. The CDR3: CAISESAGGPDGYTF. As DNA, the CDR3 is TGTGCCATCAGTGAGTCGGCAGGGGGCCCTGATGGCTACACCTTC.